This T cell receptor beta chain stems from a study of T cell repertoires in cytomegalovirus infection (dated by TCRdb to the late 2010s). Broadly, across the study: Recently identified HLA-C-restricted CMV epitopes, whose presentation resists viral immunomodulation, were targeted by peptide stimulations together with well-studied HLA-B-restricted epitopes. The HLA type of each donor mattered for the analysis, because public TCR beta signatures pointed to carriage of CMV infection along with the matching HLA type.

The paper as a whole reports these results and caveats: In both this cohort and an independent roughly 400-donor cohort, the cumulative frequency of public TCR beta family members distinguished carriers of CMV infection plus the relevant HLA type. The ex vivo response was dominated by HLA-C-restricted CMV-specific TCR beta clonotypes, which also provided the single most frequent clonotype in two of eight donors.

On this clonotype: Its recognized antigen is unknown. No base quality information exists; no much larger clone differs at one position.

This sample was sequenced with an Illumina HiSeq 1500. TCRdb reprocessed the public reads (quality trimming at Q25 with fastp, clone calling with MiXCR) and kept in-frame beta chains. One record per CDR3 amino acid sequence lists the most common genes and DNA. The table for this sample lists roughly 990,000 distinct CDR3 sequences; approximately 31% of them were counted only once. The top ten hold over 13% of the sample. According to the study, the label for this sample's treatment or condition signals: in vitro stimulation with specific CMV peptide epitopes to enrich CMV-specific T cells. This TCR was sampled from a human donor in good health (CMV status not recorded). Some clones in this sample may be carry-over from other donors' samples. The input for sequencing was cultured CD8+ T cells from PBMCs, taken from culture after CMV antigen stimulation.

CDR3 reads: CASSLLWGTEAFF. The nucleotides read TGTGCCAGCAGCCTCCTATGGGGCACTGAAGCTTTCTTT. Recombination connected TRBV9 to TRBJ1-1, with an unclear D gene assignment. V is cut by 4 bases and J by 4 bases, and the space between the germline ends is 11 bases. The CDR3 spans 13 residues, from the cysteine through the phenylalanine. The retained sequence is limited to the CDR3, 39 bases, with the frame set at the first base. For CDR1 and CDR2, the germline V gene lists SGDLS and YYNGEE.